This TCR beta chain emerged from a study of Ad26.COV2.S vaccination and SARS-CoV-2 variants. Study-wide points: Vaccine recipients had higher spike-specific TCR breadth than placebo recipients.

Treatment described: 15 to 20 received Ad26.COV2.S at low or high dose, single or two shots; about 5 received placebo; per-sample allocation not given. Vaccine and placebo recipients were sampled on day 63 after the first injection. Per the germline V gene, CDR1 is SGHRS and CDR2 is YFSETQ. The CDR3 contains 17 residues. Germline trimming cut 4 bases from V and 3 bases from J; bases unmatched to any gene: 8. A remark on this clone: Its target is not known.

The method was immunoSEQ multiplex PCR; TCRdb's version includes in-frame clones alone and lacks a portion of them. This table holds some 420,000 clones, roughly 90% found once. This clonotype was obtained from a person between 18 and 65 years old who received the Ad26.COV2.S COVID-19 vaccine or a placebo. This sequence joins TRBV5-1 and TRBJ2-1; 12 bases agree with TRBD2. The sequenced sample was peripheral blood, obtained in a trial of Ad26.COV2.S vaccine versus placebo. CDR3 loop: CASSRTSGEPVYNEQFF. Here the CDR3 DNA reads TGCGCCAGCAGCCGGACTAGCGGGGAGCCAGTCTACAATGAGCAGTTCTTC.